This T cell receptor (beta chain) was observed in a study of T cell responses to AZD1222 COVID-19 vaccine (dated by TCRdb to about 2021). About the study as a whole: AZD1222 recipients with second doses at about 4 weeks or about 12 weeks were pooled, because spike-specific TCR depth and breadth did not differ between schedules. TCR sequencing covered roughly 230 trial participants: 200 to 220 given two doses of AZD1222 and approximately 26 given two doses of MenACWY control vaccine. Trial participants were enrolled by age into 18-55, 56-69 and 70-plus year subgroups, with around 150, 28 and 57 TCR-sequenced participants respectively. Paper-wide results and their limitations: The 56-69-year group was small, and its depth increase did not reach significance, likely because of low power. Conclusions about previously exposed vaccinees are limited because only a handful of AZD1222 recipients were SARS-CoV-2 seropositive at baseline. Participants were mostly white British, with more females than males. The authors suggested clonal diversity may have been underestimated. No day 14 peak-response samples were available, so repertoires were characterized only after the peak T cell response. The whole spike protein was spanned by vaccine-associated CD4 TCRs, and dominant responses were seen in regions 160-218 and 743-854. Reportedly, close to half of the unique spike-specific TCRs recognized epitopes lying outside the regions that are mutated in the B.1.351 and B.1.1.7 variants. After two AZD1222 doses, spike-specific TCR breadth and depth were significantly higher than at day 0 and than in MenACWY recipients.

The junction carries 15 bases between V and J, which are trimmed by 5 bases and 1 base respectively. Including the terminal cysteine and phenylalanine, the CDR3 comprises 16 residues. Left in the record is the CDR3 DNA by itself, 48 bases read in frame from the first base. Sequences SGHAT (CDR1) and FQNNGV (CDR2) are obtained from the germline V gene. The time point label, as the study defines it: baseline before first vaccination. Samples from vaccinated people were obtained from the UK trials COV001 and COV002, which included a single-blind randomized controlled phase 2/3 trial of AZD1222 (ChAdOx1 nCoV-19) in healthy adults. Trial participant PBMC samples were collected at day 0 and day 28 after the second dose for TCRbeta chain sequencing. Worth noting for this clone: Its antigen is still unknown. No base quality information exists; no much larger clone differs at one position.

The CDR3 regions of human TCRbeta chains were analyzed by immunosequencing. Turning to the authors' computational methods: Repertoire TCRs were checked for matches against a reference library of SARS-CoV-2-specific TCRs that had been generated using the MIRA antigen-specificity platform. Breadth meant the fraction of unique TCRs that were SARS-CoV-2-associated, whereas depth meant the fraction of total T cells that were SARS-CoV-2-associated. Each spike-specific TCR was assigned to its reactive spike region and to a CD4 or CD8 class using the MIRA data. Log10-transformed breadth and depth values were compared by one-way ANOVA with Sidak's multiple comparisons tests. TCRdb re-hosts the immuneACCESS table, in-frame sequences only. Its copies lack some clones; in the studies checked, an unresolved V gene accounts for under half of them, and the cause for the rest is not known. D and trimming come from the DNA, and the V and J calls and clone size come from that table. For this sample the table gives around 180,000 clones, of which about 86% were detected only once. The top ten hold roughly 0.49% of the sample.

The sequence derives from an adult in good health. Sequences were derived from peripheral blood, sampled on day 0 of AZD1222 vaccination. The V and J genes are TRBV11-2 and TRBJ1-5, with a weak D call of TRBD1 (5 bases match). The CDR3 protein: CASSDGGVSSNQPQHF. The bases are TGTGCCAGCAGCGATGGAGGGGTGTCGAGCAATCAGCCCCAGCATTTT.